Each of the 29 T cell receptor beta chains below was sequenced from the same sample in a study of T cells in Graves' hyperthyroidism and ophthalmopathy. Researchers took RNA transcripts and amplified the TCR beta CDR3 regions from them. First-round RT-PCR targeting the TCR CDR3 was performed with the HTBI primer set. TCRdb re-called the multiplex PCR reads with MiXCR, one entry per CDR3 protein. Of 490,000 or so distinct CDR3 sequences in the sample, less than 25% are singletons; the top ten hold less than 65%. The specimen was blood. The source of these receptors is a woman in her 70s with Graves' ophthalmopathy.

CDR3 nucleotide sequence: TGTGCCAGTAGGACTCCGGCTAAGCCCCAGCATTTT. Its translation: CASRTPAKPQHF. The gene calls are TRBV19 and TRBJ1-5; D remains unclear. With 6 bases removed from V and 8 bases from J, the gap between germline ends came to 11 bases. The CDR3 covers 12 residues. Germline loops: CDR1 LNHDA, CDR2 SQIVND (reference sequence). Using reference TRBV19 and TRBJ1-5 for the parts outside the CDR3, the full variable domain is DGGITQSPKYLFRKEGQNVTLSCEQNLNHDAMYWYRQDPGQGLRLIYYSQIVNDFQKGDIAEGYSVSREKKESFPLTVTSAQKNPTAFYLCASRTPAKPQHFGDGTRLSIL.

This clonotype has more than one count but fewer than ten. The chain recombines TRBV6-1 with TRBJ1-2; TRBD1 aligns across 10 bases. The CDR3 has 14 residues. The trim removed 3 bases at V and 6 bases at J, leaving 4 bases unmatched. Germline CDR1 reads MNHNS; CDR2 reads SASEGT. CDR3 in amino acids: CASSEADRGDGYTF. CDR3 nucleotides: TGTGCCAGCAGTGAGGCGGACAGGGGGGATGGCTACACCTTC.

This clonotype came up a few times. The DNA for the CDR3 is TGTGCCATCGGGACGGAGTCCTACAATCAGCCCCAGCATTTT. Translating it yields CAIGTESYNQPQHF. The chain links TRBV10-3 to TRBJ1-5; D is perhaps TRBD1 (5 bases). The CDR3 runs to 14 residues. Germline loops: CDR1 ENHRY, CDR2 SYGVKD. V lost 8 bases and J lost 3, with 14 bases in between.

This clonotype was detected a few times. The chain joins TRBV24-1 to TRBJ2-3; the D is unclear. The CDR3 is 14 amino acids. Germline CDR1 is KGHDR and CDR2 is SFDVKD. V lost 2 bases to trimming and J lost 4 bases, with 9 bases between them. CDR3 nucleotides: TGTGCCACCAGTGATTCCAAGTTCTCAGATACGCAGTATTTT. Its translation is CATSDSKFSDTQYF.

This clonotype was observed a handful of times. The rearrangement joins TRBV7-2 to TRBJ2-7; 8 nucleotides match TRBD1. Germline V gene data show CDR1 as SGHTA and CDR2 as FQGNSA. The CDR3 spans 13 residues. Trimming cost V 5 bases and J 5 bases; bases outside gene matches: 5. The CDR3 DNA sequence: TGTGCCAGCAGCAGGGACAGGAGGAACGAGCAGTACTTC. Amino acid sequence: CASSRDRRNEQYF.

This clonotype was detected a few times. The chain employs TRBV12-5 and TRBJ1-1; 10 bases are a match to TRBD1. The CDR3 extends over 18 amino acids. Germline values: CDR1 LGHNT, CDR2 FRNRAP. V lost 1 base to trimming and J lost 5 bases; unmatched junction nucleotides: 13. This CDR3 reads CASGLARLPGTGATEAFF. In DNA form, the CDR3 reads TGTGCTAGTGGTTTGGCCCGTTTACCCGGGACAGGGGCAACTGAAGCTTTCTTT.

This clonotype was found many times. As DNA, the CDR3 is TGTGCCAGCAGGTTGCCCGGGACAGGGGGCACTGAAGCTTTCTTT. It translates to CASRLPGTGGTEAFF. The chain employs TRBV11-2 and TRBJ1-1; the match to TRBD1 covers 11 bases. CDR1 and CDR2 (germline): SGHAT, FQNNGV. The CDR3 contains 15 residues. The trim removed 6 bases at V and 4 bases at J, leaving 7 bases unmatched.

The V call is TRBV12-3 or TRBV12-4, the J call TRBJ2-2, with 7 positions matching TRBD2. The CDR3 is 15 residues long. J was trimmed by 0 bases and V by 11 bases; bases with no gene match: 9. DNA of the CDR3: TGTGCCGGGGGAAATAGCGGGTCGAACACCGGGGAGCTGTTTTTT. This translates into CAGGNSGSNTGELFF.

This clonotype was observed at least ten times. The V call is TRBV19, the J call TRBJ1-5; perhaps TRBD1 as D (5 bases). The CDR3 extends over 15 amino acids. Trimming took 6 bases from V and 3 from J, leaving 15 bases between them. Germline CDR1 is LNHDA and CDR2 is SQIVND (reference sequence). The CDR3 sequence: CASSIPGRLNQPQHF. The CDR3 DNA reads as TGTGCCAGTAGCATACCGGGACGGCTCAATCAGCCCCAGCATTTT.

This clonotype was seen a few times. The rearrangement joins TRBV6-1 to TRBJ2-7; 9 bases line up with TRBD2. Germline V gene data show CDR1 as MNHNS and CDR2 as SASEGT. The CDR3 spans 16 residues. With 4 bases clipped from V and 0 bases from J, the junction kept 7 bases outside the gene matches. CDR3 in DNA: TGTGCCAGCAGTGCACTAGGTAGCGGGGGCTCCTACGAGCAGTACTTC. It yields the protein CASSALGSGGSYEQYF.

The V and J genes are TRBV28 and TRBJ2-2, with a possible D match to TRBD1 (5 bases). The V and J ends lost 5 bases and 1 base respectively, with 11 bases between them. Germline CDR1 reads MDHEN; CDR2 reads SYDVKM. The CDR3 runs to 15 residues. The DNA for the CDR3 is TGTGCCAGCAGTCCGTCCGGACAGAACACCGGGGAGCTGTTTTTT. This gives the protein CASSPSGQNTGELFF.

This clonotype was picked up a small number of times. The DNA for the CDR3 is TGTGCCAGCAGCCCCCGGACAGGTTTGAGCTCCTATAATTCACCCCTCCACTTT. This translates into CASSPRTGLSSYNSPLHF. The chain recombines TRBV11-2 with TRBJ1-6; 7 bases line up with TRBD1. Germline V gives CDR1 SGHAT, CDR2 FQNNGV. This CDR3 is built from 18 residues. The V segment lost 5 bases and the J segment 0 bases; nucleotides outside the gene matches: 10. Filled out from reference TRBV11-2 and TRBJ1-6, the complete variable domain reads EAGVAQSPRYKIIEKRQSVAFWCNPISGHATLYWYQQILGQGPKLLIQFQNNGVVDDSQLPKDRFSAERLKGVDSTLKIQPAKLEDSAVYLCASSPRTGLSSYNSPLHFGNGTRLTVT.

In this sample, this clonotype turned up a few times. This CDR3 is CASSFLTLSSGYTF. The CDR3 nucleotides read TGTGCCAGCAGCTTTCTGACCTTATCGTCGGGCTACACCTTC. The gene calls are TRBV5-6 and TRBJ1-2; D remains ambiguous. CDR3 length equals 14 residues. CDR1 and CDR2 from the germline V gene are SGHDT and YYEEEE. V lost 2 bases, J lost 8 bases, and 16 bases lay in between.

This rearrangement joins TRBV4-1 to TRBJ2-1; 7 bases line up with TRBD2. This CDR3 is 15 amino acids long. V shed 6 bases and J 0 bases; nucleotides not matched to a gene: 5. The germline V gene has CDR1 MGHRA and CDR2 YSYEKL. The CDR3: CASRPLAVSYNEQFF. In DNA, the CDR3 is TGCGCCAGCAGGCCTCTAGCGGTCTCCTACAATGAGCAGTTCTTC.

V is TRBV19 and J is TRBJ2-7, with D tentatively TRBD2 (6 bases). Germline lookup yields CDR1 LNHDA and CDR2 SQIVND (reference sequence). The CDR3 spans 15 residues. The germline V and J ends were trimmed by 5 bases and 4 bases, with 18 bases remaining between them. The CDR3 DNA follows: TGTGCCAGTAGTGTTTCGGGGTTTAGCGGATACGAGCAGTACTTC. Translation: CASSVSGFSGYEQYF.

This chain links TRBV3-1 with TRBJ2-5; 7 nucleotides match TRBD1. V gave up 5 bases and J gave up 4 bases; unmatched junction bases: 7. The germline V gene has CDR1 LGHDT and CDR2 YNNKEL (reference sequence). The CDR3 has 14 amino acids. CDR3 bases: TGTGCCAGCAGCTCTACAGGGGATATAGAGACCCAGTACTTC. It is translated as CASSSTGDIETQYF.

This clonotype was found a few times. This chain uses TRBV27 with TRBJ2-6, with D perhaps assigned TRBD1 or TRBD2 (5 bases each). The germline V and J ends were trimmed by 2 bases and 0 bases, with 11 bases remaining between them. CDR1 and CDR2 (germline): MNHEY, SMNVEV (reference sequence). CDR3 length: 17 amino acids. The CDR3 is CASSLRDRHSGANVLTF. The CDR3 DNA sequence: TGTGCCAGCAGTTTAAGGGACCGACACTCTGGGGCCAACGTCCTGACTTTC.

Turning to this clonotype: This may come from a read error, since a much larger clone is one base off. The genes are TRBV12-3 or TRBV12-4 and TRBJ2-1, with 11 bases that match TRBD2. There are 17 residues in the CDR3. The CDR3 nucleotides read TGTGTCAGCAGTTTTCGGCTAGCGGGAGGACCCTACAATGAGCAGTTCTTC. It codes for CVSSFRLAGGPYNEQFF.

A word on this clonotype: No conserved phenylalanine or tryptophan ends this CDR3, so it is likely a read error. No DNA is shown, since the ends of the CDR3 on it are uncertain; the CDR3 is the one TCRdb lists. CDR3 region: CASSQGTAGGPSIL. The chain uses TRBV3-1 and TRBJ1-5. The CDR3 is 14 residues long, counting both termini. Germline V gene data show CDR1 as LGHDT and CDR2 as YNNKEL (reference sequence).

A remark on this clonotype: A read error may be the cause here, since a much bigger clone is one base away. The V and J genes are TRBV7-2 and TRBJ2-7; D is possibly TRBD2 (7 bases). The CDR3 covers 14 residues. Germline CDR1 is SGHTA and CDR2 is FQGNSA. V was trimmed by 5 bases and J by 6 bases, leaving 17 bases between them. As DNA, the CDR3 is TGTGCCAGCAGCCTACGCGGGGGCGAGAGCGAGCAGTACTTC. Translating gives CASSLRGGESEQYF.

In its sample, this clonotype was seen a few times. The rearrangement uses TRBV19 and TRBJ2-3; 8 bases are shared with TRBD2. With V trimmed by 8 bases and J by 6 bases, 13 bases remained unmatched. Per the germline V gene, CDR1 is LNHDA and CDR2 is SQIVND (reference sequence). This CDR3 is built from 15 residues. This CDR3 is CASAFGLAPTDTQYF. In DNA form, the CDR3 reads TGTGCCAGTGCCTTCGGACTAGCCCCCACGGATACGCAGTATTTT.

This clonotype occurred a few times. DNA for the CDR3: TGCAGCGTACGCACAGGGGGTTATGGCTACACCTTC. Translated, it gives CSVRTGGYGYTF. The V and J genes are TRBV29-1 and TRBJ1-2; 8 bases agree with TRBD1. Germline CDR1 reads SQVTM; CDR2 reads ANQGSEA. The CDR3 contains 12 residues. The ends lost 6 bases at V and 5 bases at J; junction bases unmatched: 5.

The chain joins TRBV4-1 to TRBJ1-1; no definite D call. V lost 1 base to trimming and J lost 1 base, with 10 bases between them. The CDR3 is made up of 15 amino acids. Germline values: CDR1 MGHRA, CDR2 YSYEKL. The CDR3 sequence is CASSQGLPANTEAFF. Here the CDR3 DNA reads TGCGCCAGCAGCCAAGGACTCCCGGCGAACACTGAAGCTTTCTTT.

This clonotype was recorded once. This chain links TRBV7-9 with TRBJ2-1; the match to TRBD1 covers 8 bases. Germline V gives CDR1 SEHNR, CDR2 FQNEAQ (reference sequence). This CDR3 comprises 16 residues. Trimming took 5 bases from V and 3 from J; bases not matched to a gene: 9. The CDR3 protein is CASSPHGQGDYNEQFF. Written as DNA, the CDR3 is TGTGCCAGCAGCCCGCACGGACAGGGAGACTACAATGAGCAGTTCTTC.

This clonotype was recorded many times. The rearrangement uses TRBV28 and TRBJ1-2; maybe TRBD1 (5 bases). The CDR3 length is 15 residues. Trimming pared 8 bases from V and 2 bases from J, leaving 18 bases between. Germline V gene lookup returns CDR1 MDHEN and CDR2 SYDVKM. This CDR3 is CASSVPGLGNYGYTF. CDR3 DNA: TGTGCCAGCTCTGTCCCGGGACTGGGAAACTATGGCTACACCTTC.

V usage is TRBV5-1 and J usage is TRBJ1-2; D not certain. Trimming removed 3 bases at V and 3 bases at J, with 15 bases between. The germline V gene encodes CDR1 SGHRS and CDR2 YFSETQ. There are 15 residues in the CDR3. The CDR3 here is CASSYSAEFYYGYTF. CDR3 bases: TGCGCCAGCAGCTATTCCGCCGAGTTCTACTATGGCTACACCTTC.

This clonotype has at least ten counts. V and J are TRBV3-1 and TRBJ1-4; D remains ambiguous. Germline lookup yields CDR1 LGHDT and CDR2 YNNKEL (reference sequence). V was clipped by 0 bases and J by 0 bases, with 5 bases between them. The CDR3 runs 15 residues. The CDR3 protein is CASSQEIATNEKLFF. In DNA, the CDR3 is TGTGCCAGCAGCCAAGAGATTGCAACTAATGAAAAACTGTTTTTT.

This clonotype was detected only a few times. The V call is TRBV5-1, the J call TRBJ2-7, with D perhaps matching TRBD2 (5 bases). Germline V gene lookup returns CDR1 SGHRS and CDR2 YFSETQ. Deletions cut 4 bases from V and 7 bases from J, with 18 bases between. The CDR3 is 14 residues long. CDR3 amino acids: CASSPFEGVGEQYF. CDR3 in DNA: TGCGCCAGCAGCCCTTTTGAGGGTGTGGGGGAGCAGTACTTC. The whole variable domain, filled in from reference TRBV5-1 and TRBJ2-7, reads KAGVTQTPRYLIKTRGQQVTLSCSPISGHRSVSWYQQTPGQGLQFLFEYFSETQRNKGNFPGRFSGRQFSNSRSEMNVSTLELGDSALYLCASSPFEGVGEQYFGPGTRLTVT.

Ten or more counts support this clonotype. The chain is built from TRBV24-1 and TRBJ2-1; 8 bases map to TRBD2. Per the germline V gene, CDR1 is KGHDR and CDR2 is SFDVKD. The CDR3 has 16 amino acids. V lost 3 bases to trimming and J lost 0 bases; unmatched junction nucleotides: 3. The CDR3 bases are TGTGCCACCAGTGATCCAAGCGGGAGCTCCTACAATGAGCAGTTCTTC. Encoded protein: CATSDPSGSSYNEQFF.